One sample yielded the 8 T cell receptor beta chains listed below, sequenced in a study of CD8 T cells in ankylosing spondylitis. TCRdb re-derived calls from the 5' RACE reads in MiXCR, one entry per CDR3 protein. The sample has approximately 240,000 distinct CDR3 sequences; about 10% are singletons. Sequencing was performed on blood, either unsorted or a sorted T cell fraction (not recorded which). These receptor sequences come from a male donor with ankylosing spondylitis or in good health (not recorded which).

The table lists this clonotype with many counts. The V and J genes are TRBV12-3 or TRBV12-4 and TRBJ2-1; 9 bases are shared with TRBD1. The trim removed 6 bases at V and 7 bases at J, leaving 13 bases unmatched. CDR3 size: 16 residues. In nucleotides, the CDR3 is TGTGCCAGCAGACCCGGCCCGGGACAGGGAGAAAATGAGCAGTTCTTC. This sequence encodes CASRPGPGQGENEQFF.

The sample holds many counts of this clonotype. The chain combines TRBV4-1 with TRBJ1-1; 9 bases fit TRBD1. Germline assignment: CDR1 MGHRA and CDR2 YSYEKL. The J segment lost 2 bases and the V segment lost 3 bases, leaving 4 bases of the junction unmatched. The CDR3 has 15 residues. The DNA of the CDR3 is TGCGCCAGCAGCCAGGGGGGACAGGGAAACACTGAAGCTTTCTTT. It yields the protein CASSQGGQGNTEAFF.

As to this clonotype: This clone may be a read error of a much larger clone one base away. The chain carries TRBV5-1 and TRBJ2-3; possibly TRBD1 for D (5 bases). This CDR3 has 15 amino acids. Germline lookup yields CDR1 SGHRS and CDR2 YFSETQ. In DNA, the CDR3 is TGCGTCAGCAGCTCTTGGGGCGTAAGCACAGATACGCAGTATTTT. This translates into CVSSSWGVSTDTQYF.

The chain recombines TRBV30 with TRBJ1-4; D not certain. V was shortened by 0 bases and J by 0 bases, with 8 bases between the two germline ends. CDR1 is GTSNPN, CDR2 SVGIG, per germline (reference sequence). The CDR3 is made up of 15 amino acids. CDR3 DNA sequence: TGTGCCTGGAGTGTAAAGGCTGCAACTAATGAAAAACTGTTTTTT. Translating gives CAWSVKAATNEKLFF. The variable domain in full, completed from reference TRBV30 and TRBJ1-4, reads SQTIHQWPATLVQPVGSPLSLECTVEGTSNPNLYWYRQAAGRGLQLLFYSVGIGQISSEVPQNLSASRPQDRQFILSSKKLLLSDSGFYLCAWSVKAATNEKLFFGSGTQLSVL.

This clonotype was detected ten times or more. The chain combines TRBV18 with TRBJ2-7; a possible D gene is TRBD1 (6 bases). V dropped 0 bases and J dropped 2 bases, with 8 bases sitting between them. This CDR3 comprises 14 residues. The germline V gene encodes CDR1 KGHSH and CDR2 LQKENI. CDR3: CASSPPQGPYEQYF. The CDR3 DNA follows: TGTGCCAGCTCACCACCACAGGGACCCTACGAGCAGTACTTC.

This clonotype was counted at least ten times. The rearrangement uses TRBV5-1 and TRBJ2-2; TRBD1 matches at 7 bases. V gave up 3 bases and J gave up 5 bases; unmatched junction bases: 10. The CDR3 consists of 16 residues. In germline, CDR1 is SGHRS, CDR2 YFSETQ. CDR3 sequence: CASSSRTGIITGELFF. CDR3 nucleotide sequence: TGCGCCAGCAGCTCCAGGACAGGAATAATTACCGGGGAGCTGTTTTTT.

There are many counts of this clonotype. The V call is TRBV11-2, the J call TRBJ2-3, with TRBD2 as a possible D gene (5 bases). The CDR3 has 18 residues. V was cut by 2 bases and J by 2 bases, with 20 bases left in between. Germline CDR1 and CDR2: SGHAT and FQNNGV. The CDR3 region is CASSLSSLRGWDTDTQYF. The CDR3, as DNA: TGTGCCAGCAGCTTAAGTTCTCTTCGGGGTTGGGACACAGATACGCAGTATTTT.

This sequence joins TRBV10-2 and TRBJ1-1; D gene unclear. CDR1 is WSHSY, CDR2 SAAADI, per germline. The CDR3 totals 13 residues. V was clipped by 4 bases and J by 4 bases, with 10 bases between them. CDR3 DNA: TGCGCCAGCAGTGCGGGGAGGGCCACTGAAGCTTTCTTT. Translated, it gives CASSAGRATEAFF.